Listed here are 31 T cell receptor beta chains from one sample, sequenced in a study of regulatory T cells in long-lasting Graves disease. Time point meaning: newly diagnosed GD, antithyroid drugs for less than 3 months. Scientists built the TCR library using RNA that was extracted from PBMCs. The TCR beta library used iRepertoire HTBI primers with Arm-PCR amplification of CDR3. TCRdb fed the multiplex PCR reads into MiXCR, producing one record per CDR3 protein. The table has 400,000 to 500,000 distinct CDR3 sequences, around 13% seen once. These same records also appear under a second study, on T cells in Graves' hyperthyroidism and ophthalmopathy.

This sample comprised peripheral blood mononuclear cells (PBMCs), obtained at new diagnosis, from a patient treated with antithyroid drugs. The receptors were sampled from a woman aged 45-60 years with Graves disease.

This clonotype showed up many times. The chain joins TRBV3-1 to TRBJ1-1; 8 bases map to TRBD1. The CDR3 is made up of 16 amino acids. The germline V gene has CDR1 LGHDT and CDR2 YNNKEL (reference sequence). V lost 8 bases and J lost 1; bases outside the gene matches: 12. CDR3: CASGMERDRPNTEAFF. The CDR3 DNA reads TGTGCCAGCGGGATGGAGCGGGACAGGCCGAACACTGAAGCTTTCTTT.

This clonotype was picked up many times. The rearrangement links TRBV9 to TRBJ2-7; unclear D gene. V shed 0 bases and J shed 2 bases, with 12 bases lying between them. The CDR3 loop spans 15 amino acids. Germline CDR1 and CDR2: SGDLS and YYNGEE. The CDR3 region has the DNA TGTGCCAGCAGCGTAGAGCCAGGTCTAACCTACGAGCAGTACTTC. Translated, it gives CASSVEPGLTYEQYF.

This clonotype was seen at least ten times. The V and J genes are TRBV29-1 and TRBJ1-1; 8 nucleotides match TRBD1. J was trimmed by 0 bases and V by 5 bases; bases with no gene match: 14. CDR3 size: 17 residues. The germline CDR1 and CDR2 sequences are SQVTM and ANQGSEA. CDR3 in amino acids: CSVSGVRGRGMNTEAFF. The CDR3 coding sequence is TGCAGCGTTAGTGGGGTCAGGGGGCGAGGGATGAACACTGAAGCTTTCTTT.

This clonotype came up many times. This chain links TRBV3-1 with TRBJ2-7, with D possibly matching TRBD1 (5 bases). Germline CDR1 reads LGHDT; CDR2 reads YNNKEL (reference sequence). The CDR3 is 14 amino acids. Trimming removed 4 bases at V and 2 bases at J, with 12 bases between. The CDR3 sequence: CASSRRQTPYEQYF. CDR3 DNA sequence: TGTGCCAGCAGCCGACGACAGACGCCCTACGAGCAGTACTTC.

In its sample, this clonotype was seen many times. This chain connects TRBV28 to TRBJ2-7; 9 positions agree with TRBD1. Per germline, CDR1 MDHEN and CDR2 SYDVKM. The length of the CDR3 is 15 residues. V trimming: 6 bases; J trimming: 3 bases; junction bases outside the gene matches: 9. The CDR3 region has the DNA TGTGCCAGCAGAAACACCGGGACAGGGTTCTACGAGCAGTACTTC. It translates to CASRNTGTGFYEQYF.

This clonotype showed up many times. This chain uses TRBV10-3 with TRBJ2-5; weak D call: TRBD1 (5 bases). There are 14 residues in the CDR3. Germline V gene lookup returns CDR1 ENHRY and CDR2 SYGVKD. Trimming took off 2 bases at V and 5 bases at J, with 12 bases between the two ends. The CDR3 sequence: CAISETGTRETQYF. The DNA of the CDR3 is TGTGCCATCAGTGAGACAGGCACCAGGGAGACCCAGTACTTC.

Comments on this clonotype: The missing conserved phenylalanine or tryptophan at the end of this CDR3 makes a read error likely. V and J are TRBV24-1 and TRBJ2-7, with a possible D match to TRBD1 (7 bases). Germline CDR1 KGHDR, CDR2 SFDVKD. The CDR3 loop spans 21 amino acids. V was cut by 0 bases and J by 1 base, with 27 bases left in between. The CDR3 DNA reads TGTGCCACCAGTGATTTGAAGCCCCTCGTTTTCGGCGGGACAGAGTCCTACGAGCAGTACCTC. Its protein is CATSDLKPLVFGGTESYEQYL.

This clonotype was seen just once. CDR3 amino acids: CASSLGDNSGNTIYF. As DNA, the CDR3 is TGTGCCAGCAGCTTGGGGGACAACTCTGGAAACACCATATATTTT. J is TRBJ1-3 and V is TRBV5-4, with a possible D match to TRBD1 (6 bases). Germline V gene lookup returns CDR1 SGHNT and CDR2 YYREEE (reference sequence). Deletions cut 0 bases from V and 0 bases from J, with 7 bases between. The CDR3 is made up of 15 amino acids.

This clonotype was seen repeatedly, ten times or more. The CDR3 DNA follows: TGTGCCAGCAGCTTCGGGACTAGGGTCAATGAGCAGTTCTTC. It translates to CASSFGTRVNEQFF. The V call is TRBV7-9, the J call TRBJ2-1; 8 bases map to TRBD2. V was clipped by 3 bases and J by 6 bases; unmatched bases: 4. The V gene's germline CDR1 is SEHNR and CDR2 FQNEAQ (reference sequence). This CDR3 is built from 14 residues.

This clonotype was found many times. The chain uses TRBV28 and TRBJ2-7; 10 bases match TRBD2. The CDR3 runs 15 residues. V was clipped by 5 bases and J by 2 bases; unmatched bases: 6. From germline, CDR1 is MDHEN and CDR2 SYDVKM. The CDR3 DNA follows: TGTGCCAGCAGTATACCTAGCGGGAGAACCTACGAGCAGTACTTC. This codes for CASSIPSGRTYEQYF.

This clonotype was counted ten times or more. The chain links TRBV28 to TRBJ1-5, with a possible D match to TRBD1 (5 bases). CDR1 is MDHEN and CDR2 is SYDVKM in the germline V gene. The ends were cut back, 6 bases at V and 4 bases at J, with 7 bases in the middle. The CDR3 is made up of 12 amino acids. The CDR3 region is CASRWGNQPQHF. DNA for the CDR3: TGTGCCAGCAGGTGGGGGAATCAGCCCCAGCATTTT.

Note on this clonotype: This may arise from a read error, as a much more abundant clone is one base away. The chain combines TRBV6-1 with TRBJ2-1; weak D call: TRBD2 (5 bases). This CDR3 spans 15 amino acids. Germline V gene data show CDR1 as MNHNS and CDR2 as SASEGT. V shed 7 bases and J shed 12 bases, with 25 bases lying between them. The CDR3 DNA is TGTGCCAGCACTCCCGGGGTCTCTAGTTTATATGGGCAGTTCTTC. Protein sequence: CASTPGVSSLYGQFF.

This clonotype appeared many times. V and J are TRBV30 and TRBJ2-1; no clear D. The CDR3 has 11 residues. The germline CDR1 and CDR2 sequences are GTSNPN and SVGIG (reference sequence). Trimming left V 0 bases short and J 8 bases short, with 5 bases between. The CDR3, as DNA: TGTGCCTGGAGTGTATTAGATGAGCAGTTCTTC. This codes for CAWSVLDEQFF.

This clonotype was counted only a few times. Given the absence of the conserved phenylalanine or tryptophan at the CDR3 end, a read error is likely. This chain links TRBV5-1 with TRBJ2-1; TRBD2 aligns across 11 bases. V shed 3 bases and J 0 bases; nucleotides not matched to a gene: 5. Germline values: CDR1 SGHRS, CDR2 YFSETQ. CDR3 length equals 17 residues. The CDR3, as DNA: TGCGCCAGCAGCTGGGGACTAGCGGAAGACTCCTACAATGAGCAGTTCCTC. Its protein product is CASSWGLAEDSYNEQFL.

The gene calls are TRBV29-1 and TRBJ2-1; 13 positions agree with TRBD2. The V segment lost 6 bases and the J segment 10 bases; nucleotides outside the gene matches: 9. The CDR3 extends over 14 amino acids. Per the germline V gene, CDR1 is SQVTM and CDR2 is ANQGSEA. CDR3 DNA: TGCAGCGTGGGCCCCGGGACTAGCGGGACAGAGCAGTTCTTC. It codes for CSVGPGTSGTEQFF.

This clonotype was seen ten or more times. CDR3 amino acids: CASSVGAAYGYTF. CDR3 coding DNA: TGTGCCAGCAGCGTAGGGGCGGCCTATGGCTACACCTTC. The V gene is TRBV9, the J gene TRBJ1-2; no definite D call. This CDR3 spans 13 amino acids. Trimming took off 0 bases at V and 4 bases at J, with 7 bases between the two ends. Germline assignment: CDR1 SGDLS and CDR2 YYNGEE.

The chain is built from TRBV28 and TRBJ2-3; D is uncertain. CDR1 is MDHEN and CDR2 is SYDVKM in the germline V gene. The V end lost 1 base, the J end lost 2 bases, and 10 bases lay between the germline ends. The CDR3 runs 15 residues. In nucleotides, the CDR3 is TGTGCCAGCAGTTTATCCCGCGGCCACACAGATACGCAGTATTTT. This encodes CASSLSRGHTDTQYF. Filled out from reference TRBV28 and TRBJ2-3, the complete variable domain reads DVKVTQSSRYLVKRTGEKVFLECVQDMDHENMFWYRQDPGLGLRLIYFSYDVKMKEKGDIPEGYSVSREKKERFSLILESASTNQTSMYLCASSLSRGHTDTQYFGPGTRLTVL.

This clonotype was picked up a small number of times. CDR3 sequence: CAWSIGENYGYTF. The CDR3 nucleotides read TGTGCCTGGAGTATTGGAGAAAACTATGGCTACACCTTC. The V gene is TRBV30, the J gene TRBJ1-2; D ambiguous. In germline, CDR1 is GTSNPN, CDR2 SVGIG (reference sequence). The CDR3 is made up of 13 amino acids. Trimming stripped 2 bases from V and 2 bases from J, with 9 bases between.

The V call is TRBV30, the J call TRBJ1-3, with D tentatively TRBD1 (5 bases). The CDR3 spans 16 residues. The germline V gene has CDR1 GTSNPN and CDR2 SVGIG (reference sequence). V lost 3 bases, J lost 0 bases, and 15 bases lay in between. This CDR3 is CAWREQRQSSGNTIYF. The CDR3 region has the DNA TGTGCCTGGAGGGAGCAAAGACAGAGCTCTGGAAACACCATATATTTT.

This clonotype was seen at least ten times. V usage is TRBV28 and J usage is TRBJ2-1; D is unclear. This CDR3 region has 14 residues. Trimming removed 1 base at V and 6 bases at J, with 10 bases between. In germline, CDR1 is MDHEN, CDR2 SYDVKM. The CDR3 DNA reads TGTGCCAGCAGTTTATACAGTAAGCCCAATGAGCAGTTCTTC. Encoded protein: CASSLYSKPNEQFF.

The J gene is TRBJ2-1, the V gene TRBV7-3, with D possibly being TRBD2 (6 bases). CDR1 and CDR2 from the germline V gene are SGHTA and FQGTGA. V was pared by 2 bases and J by 7 bases, with 18 bases between. The CDR3 is 16 residues long. This CDR3 reads CASSLSPSRTKNEQFF. Written as DNA, the CDR3 is TGTGCCAGCAGCTTATCCCCCTCCCGGACTAAAAATGAGCAGTTCTTC.

This clonotype was observed at least ten times. The chain has TRBV29-1 and TRBJ1-1; 12 bases line up with TRBD1. V lost 6 bases and J lost 3; bases outside the gene matches: 5. This CDR3 has 14 residues. The germline CDR1 and CDR2 sequences are SQVTM and ANQGSEA. This CDR3 is CSVERDRGHTEAFF. CDR3 DNA sequence: TGCAGCGTGGAGCGGGACAGGGGGCACACTGAAGCTTTCTTT.

A few counts support this clonotype. The chain recombines TRBV6-2 or TRBV6-3 with TRBJ1-2, with TRBD1 matching 8 bases. This CDR3 spans 16 amino acids. V was clipped by 2 bases and J by 0 bases; unmatched bases: 5. Germline V gene sequence: CDR1 MNHEY, CDR2 SVGEGT. This CDR3 reads CASSYRTGGTNYGYTF. The CDR3 coding sequence is TGTGCCAGCAGTTACCGAACAGGGGGGACTAACTATGGCTACACCTTC.

The chain employs TRBV2 and TRBJ2-5, with 9 bases aligning to TRBD2. Germline loops: CDR1 SNHLY, CDR2 FYNNEI. Unmatched junction bases numbered 12, after V lost 6 bases and J lost 1 base. The CDR3 loop spans 17 amino acids. The CDR3 DNA reads as TGTGCCAGCAGCTGGCGGGAGGGCCCCCCCACCCAAGAGACCCAGTACTTC. Translating gives CASSWREGPPTQETQYF. Full variable domain (remainder filled in from reference TRBV2 and TRBJ2-5): EPEVTQTPSHQVTQMGQEVILRCVPISNHLYFYWYRQILGQKVEFLVSFYNNEISEKSEIFDDQFSVERPDGSNFTLKIRSTKLEDSAMYFCASSWREGPPTQETQYFGPGTRLLVL.

The chain joins TRBV9 to TRBJ2-7, with unresolved D. Germline V CDR1 and CDR2: SGDLS, YYNGEE. V lost 4 bases and J lost 4, with 21 bases in between. CDR3 size: 16 residues. CDR3 coding DNA: TGTGCCAGCAGCCCCCCCACCTGGGTTAGGGCTTACGAGCAGTACTTC. This translates into CASSPPTWVRAYEQYF.

This clonotype was recorded at least ten times. The genes are TRBV11-2 and TRBJ2-4; 8 bases match TRBD2. Germline CDR1 and CDR2: SGHAT and FQNNGV. V dropped 0 bases and J dropped 0; count of bases not matched to a gene: 10. The CDR3 is made up of 19 amino acids. CDR3 loop: CASSLEGLGQNIAKNIQYF. The CDR3 DNA is TGTGCCAGCAGCTTAGAGGGACTAGGCCAAAATATAGCCAAAAACATTCAGTACTTC.

This clonotype was detected ten times or more. The chain recombines TRBV12-3 or TRBV12-4 with TRBJ1-5, with D hard to call. The CDR3 is made up of 14 amino acids. The V and J ends lost 6 bases and 4 bases respectively, with 13 bases between them. The CDR3 sequence: CASSYDPGNQPQHF. CDR3 coding DNA: TGTGCCAGCAGCTACGACCCGGGAAATCAGCCCCAGCATTTT.

This clonotype was recorded at least ten times. The chain recombines TRBV29-1 with TRBJ2-1; 11 nucleotides agree with TRBD2. V shed 4 bases, J shed 6 bases, and the junction held 5 bases outside the gene matches. From germline, CDR1 is SQVTM and CDR2 ANQGSEA. The CDR3 is 14 amino acids. The chain's CDR3 is CSVAGSGRGNEQFF. CDR3 nucleotide sequence: TGCAGCGTTGCTGGTAGCGGGAGGGGCAATGAGCAGTTCTTC.

This clonotype was detected many times. V and J are TRBV3-1 and TRBJ2-7; D is possibly TRBD2 (5 bases). Germline CDR1 LGHDT, CDR2 YNNKEL (reference sequence). This CDR3 has 14 amino acids. V was clipped by 5 bases and J by 2 bases, with 13 bases between them. The CDR3 loop is CASSISGITYEQYF. The CDR3 DNA reads TGTGCCAGCAGCATAAGCGGTATAACCTACGAGCAGTACTTC.

This clonotype was seen repeatedly, ten times or more. The rearrangement links TRBV6-1 to TRBJ2-3, with D tentatively TRBD1 (6 bases). From germline, CDR1 is MNHNS and CDR2 SASEGT. CDR3 length: 16 amino acids. V was trimmed by 0 bases and J by 10 bases, leaving 20 bases between them. The CDR3 DNA is TGTGCCAGCAGTGAAGCAGGCGGACAGAACTTTTTACCGCAGTATTTT. Protein product: CASSEAGGQNFLPQYF.

There are many counts of this clonotype. This chain connects TRBV9 to TRBJ1-4; D unclear. This CDR3 is 14 amino acids long. V dropped 3 bases and J dropped 5 bases, with 11 bases sitting between them. The V gene's germline CDR1 is SGDLS and CDR2 YYNGEE. The CDR3 loop is CASSGTGVNEKLFF. CDR3 sequence (DNA): TGTGCCAGCAGCGGAACCGGGGTAAATGAAAAACTGTTTTTT.